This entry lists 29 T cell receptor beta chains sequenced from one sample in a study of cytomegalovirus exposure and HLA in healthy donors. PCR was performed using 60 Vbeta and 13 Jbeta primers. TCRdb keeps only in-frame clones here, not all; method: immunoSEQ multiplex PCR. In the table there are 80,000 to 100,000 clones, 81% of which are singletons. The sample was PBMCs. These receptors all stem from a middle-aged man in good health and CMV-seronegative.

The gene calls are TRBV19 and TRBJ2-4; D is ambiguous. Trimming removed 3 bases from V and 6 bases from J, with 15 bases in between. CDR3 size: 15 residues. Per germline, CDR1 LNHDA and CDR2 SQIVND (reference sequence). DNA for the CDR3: TGTGCCAGTAGTATTGCGTACAGTCCCCCAAACATTCAGTACTTC. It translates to CASSIAYSPPNIQYF. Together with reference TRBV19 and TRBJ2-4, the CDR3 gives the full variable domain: DGGITQSPKYLFRKEGQNVTLSCEQNLNHDAMYWYRQDPGQGLRLIYYSQIVNDFQKGDIAEGYSVSREKKESFPLTVTSAQKNPTAFYLCASSIAYSPPNIQYFGAGTRLSVL.

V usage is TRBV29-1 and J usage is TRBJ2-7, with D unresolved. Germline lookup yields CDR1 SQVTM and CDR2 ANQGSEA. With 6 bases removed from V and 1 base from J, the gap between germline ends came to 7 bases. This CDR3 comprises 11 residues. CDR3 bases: TGCAGCGTGTCCTTTTCCTACGAGCAGTACTTC. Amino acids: CSVSFSYEQYF.

This CDR3 reads CASSLKQGAGEQYF. CDR3 DNA: TGTGCCAGCTCCCTAAAACAGGGGGCTGGCGAGCAGTACTTC. This chain links TRBV18 with TRBJ2-7; the match to TRBD1 covers 9 bases. Per the germline V gene, CDR1 is KGHSH and CDR2 is LQKENI. The V gene end was trimmed by 6 bases and the J gene end by 6 bases; junction bases not matched to a gene: 9. This CDR3 contains 14 residues.

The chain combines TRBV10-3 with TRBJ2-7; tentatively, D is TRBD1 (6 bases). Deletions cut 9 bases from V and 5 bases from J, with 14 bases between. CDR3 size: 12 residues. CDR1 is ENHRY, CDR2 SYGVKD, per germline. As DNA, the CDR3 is TGTGCCATTCAGGGGCGAGAAAACGAGCAGTACTTC. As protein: CAIQGRENEQYF.

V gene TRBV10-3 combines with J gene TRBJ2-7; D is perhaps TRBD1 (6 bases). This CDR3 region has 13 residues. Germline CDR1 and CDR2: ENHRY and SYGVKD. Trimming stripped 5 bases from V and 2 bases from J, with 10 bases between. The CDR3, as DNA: TGTGCCATCAGTATTGGACAGACCTACGAGCAGTACTTC. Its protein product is CAISIGQTYEQYF.

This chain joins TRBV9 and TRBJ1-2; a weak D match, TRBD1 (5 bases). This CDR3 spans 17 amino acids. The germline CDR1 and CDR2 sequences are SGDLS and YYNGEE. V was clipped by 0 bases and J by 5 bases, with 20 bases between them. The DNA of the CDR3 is TGTGCCAGCAGCGTAGGGAGAACAGGAGGGAGATTTTATGGCTACACCTTC. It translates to CASSVGRTGGRFYGYTF.

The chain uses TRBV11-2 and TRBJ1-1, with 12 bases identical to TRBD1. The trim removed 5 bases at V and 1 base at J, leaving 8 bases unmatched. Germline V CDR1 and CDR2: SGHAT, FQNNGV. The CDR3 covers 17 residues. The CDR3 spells CASSKGQGARGNTEAFF. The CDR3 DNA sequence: TGTGCCAGCAGCAAGGGACAGGGGGCTCGAGGGAACACTGAAGCTTTCTTT.

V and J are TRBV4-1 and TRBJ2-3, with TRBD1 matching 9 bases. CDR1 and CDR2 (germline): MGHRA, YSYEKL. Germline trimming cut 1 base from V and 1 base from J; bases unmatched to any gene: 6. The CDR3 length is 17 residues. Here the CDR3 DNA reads TGCGCCAGCAGCCAAGTATGGACAGGGGAGGGCACAGATACGCAGTATTTT. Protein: CASSQVWTGEGTDTQYF.

CDR3 in DNA: TGTGCCAGCAGCTTAGAATGGGACACCAAAGCTTTCTTT. Translation gives CASSLEWDTKAFF. The V gene is TRBV11-2, the J gene TRBJ1-1; the D gene is possibly TRBD1 (6 bases). Germline V gene sequence: CDR1 SGHAT, CDR2 FQNNGV. V was cut by 0 bases and J by 9 bases, with 11 bases left in between. The CDR3 contains 13 residues.

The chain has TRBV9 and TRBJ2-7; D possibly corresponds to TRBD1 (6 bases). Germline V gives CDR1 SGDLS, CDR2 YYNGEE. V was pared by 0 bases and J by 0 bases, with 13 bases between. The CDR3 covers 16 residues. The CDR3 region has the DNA TGTGCCAGCAGCGTAGCCACAGGGTTGGGCTCCTACGAGCAGTACTTC. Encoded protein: CASSVATGLGSYEQYF.

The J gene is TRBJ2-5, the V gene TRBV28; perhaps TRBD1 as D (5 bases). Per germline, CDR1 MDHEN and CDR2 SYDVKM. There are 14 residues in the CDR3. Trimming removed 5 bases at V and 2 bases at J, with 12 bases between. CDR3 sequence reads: CASSGHSPQETQYF. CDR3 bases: TGTGCCAGCAGTGGACACTCACCTCAAGAGACCCAGTACTTC.

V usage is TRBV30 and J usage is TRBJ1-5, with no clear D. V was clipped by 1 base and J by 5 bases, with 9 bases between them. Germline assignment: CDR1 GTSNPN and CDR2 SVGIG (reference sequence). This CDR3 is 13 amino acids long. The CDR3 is CAWSETGYQPQHF. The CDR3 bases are TGTGCCTGGAGTGAGACGGGGTATCAGCCCCAGCATTTT.

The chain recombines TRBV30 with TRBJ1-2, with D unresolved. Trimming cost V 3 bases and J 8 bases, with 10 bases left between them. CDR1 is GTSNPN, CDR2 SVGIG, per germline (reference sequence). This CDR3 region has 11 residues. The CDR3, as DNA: TGTGCCTGGAGGCGGTCGGGAGGCTACACCTTC. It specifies CAWRRSGGYTF.

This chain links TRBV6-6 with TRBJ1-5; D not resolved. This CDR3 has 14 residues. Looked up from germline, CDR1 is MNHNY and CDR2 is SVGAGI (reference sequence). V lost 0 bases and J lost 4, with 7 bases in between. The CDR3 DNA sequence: TGTGCCAGCAGTTACTCGCAGACTAATCAGCCCCAGCATTTT. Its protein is CASSYSQTNQPQHF.

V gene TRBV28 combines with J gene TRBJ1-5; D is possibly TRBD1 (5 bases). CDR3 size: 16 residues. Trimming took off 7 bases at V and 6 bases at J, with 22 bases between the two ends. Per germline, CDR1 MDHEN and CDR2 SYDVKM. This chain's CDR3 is CASTLGGTALGQPQHF. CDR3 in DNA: TGTGCCAGCACCCTCGGGGGGACCGCCTTGGGTCAGCCCCAGCATTTT.

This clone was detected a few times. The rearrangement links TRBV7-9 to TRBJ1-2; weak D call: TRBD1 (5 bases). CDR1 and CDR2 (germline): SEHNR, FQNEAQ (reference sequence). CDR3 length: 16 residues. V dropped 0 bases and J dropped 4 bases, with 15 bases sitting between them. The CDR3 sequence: CASSLARTTVTYGYTF. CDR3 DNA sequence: TGTGCCAGCAGCTTAGCGCGGACAACAGTGACCTATGGCTACACCTTC.

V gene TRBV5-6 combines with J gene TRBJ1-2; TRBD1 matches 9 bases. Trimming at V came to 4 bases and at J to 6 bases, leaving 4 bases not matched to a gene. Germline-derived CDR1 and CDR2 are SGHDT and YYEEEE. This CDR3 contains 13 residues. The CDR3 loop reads CASSDTGGNGYTF. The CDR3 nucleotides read TGTGCCAGCAGCGACACAGGGGGCAATGGCTACACCTTC.

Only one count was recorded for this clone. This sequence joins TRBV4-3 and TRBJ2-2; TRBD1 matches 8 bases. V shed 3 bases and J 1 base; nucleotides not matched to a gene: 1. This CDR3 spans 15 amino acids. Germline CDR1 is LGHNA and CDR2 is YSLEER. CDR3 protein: CASSQGTGNTGELFF. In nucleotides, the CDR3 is TGCGCCAGCAGCCAGGGGACAGGGAACACCGGGGAGCTGTTTTTT.

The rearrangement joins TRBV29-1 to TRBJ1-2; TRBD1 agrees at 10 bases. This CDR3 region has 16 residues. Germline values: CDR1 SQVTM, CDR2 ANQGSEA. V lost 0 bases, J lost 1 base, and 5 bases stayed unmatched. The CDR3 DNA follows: TGCAGCGTTGAAGATCGGTGGGACAGGGGTAACTATGGCTACACCTTC. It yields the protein CSVEDRWDRGNYGYTF.

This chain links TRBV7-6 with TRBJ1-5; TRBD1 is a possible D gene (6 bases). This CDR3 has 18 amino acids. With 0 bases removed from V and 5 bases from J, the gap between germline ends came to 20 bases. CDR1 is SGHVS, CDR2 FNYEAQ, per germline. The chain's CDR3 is CASSLAPGTSAGDQPQHF. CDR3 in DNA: TGTGCCAGCAGCTTAGCGCCAGGGACAAGTGCAGGGGATCAGCCCCAGCATTTT. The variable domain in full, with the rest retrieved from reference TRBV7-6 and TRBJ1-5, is GAGVSQSPRYKVTKRGQDVALRCDPISGHVSLYWYRQALGQGPEFLTYFNYEAQQDKSGLPNDRFSAERPEGSISTLTIQRTEQRDSAMYRCASSLAPGTSAGDQPQHFGDGTRLSIL.

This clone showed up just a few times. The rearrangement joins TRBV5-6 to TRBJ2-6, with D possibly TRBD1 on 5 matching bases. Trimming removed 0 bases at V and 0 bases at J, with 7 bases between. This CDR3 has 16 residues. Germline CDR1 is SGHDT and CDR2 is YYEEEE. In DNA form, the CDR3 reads TGTGCCAGCAGCTTGGAGGGGTACTCTGGGGCCAACGTCCTGACTTTC. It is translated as CASSLEGYSGANVLTF.

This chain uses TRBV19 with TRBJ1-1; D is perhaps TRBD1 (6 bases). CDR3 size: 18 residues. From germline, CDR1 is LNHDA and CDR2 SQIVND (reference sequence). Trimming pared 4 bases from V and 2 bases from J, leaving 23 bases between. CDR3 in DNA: TGTGCCAGTAGTACCACCCCCCTTTCCGGGACACTAAACACTGAAGCTTTCTTT. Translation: CASSTTPLSGTLNTEAFF.

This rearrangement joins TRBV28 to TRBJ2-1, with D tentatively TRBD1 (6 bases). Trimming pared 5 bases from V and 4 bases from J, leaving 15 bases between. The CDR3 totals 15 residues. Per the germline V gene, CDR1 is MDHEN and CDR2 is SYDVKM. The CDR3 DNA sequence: TGTGCCAGCAGTCCGGGACAAGCACCGTACAATGAGCAGTTCTTC. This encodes CASSPGQAPYNEQFF.

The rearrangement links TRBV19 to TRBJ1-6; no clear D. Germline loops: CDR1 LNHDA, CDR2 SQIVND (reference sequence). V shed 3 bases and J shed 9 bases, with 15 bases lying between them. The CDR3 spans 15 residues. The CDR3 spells CASSMGSLGVSPLHF. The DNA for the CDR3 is TGTGCCAGTAGTATGGGCTCCCTCGGGGTTTCACCCCTCCACTTT.

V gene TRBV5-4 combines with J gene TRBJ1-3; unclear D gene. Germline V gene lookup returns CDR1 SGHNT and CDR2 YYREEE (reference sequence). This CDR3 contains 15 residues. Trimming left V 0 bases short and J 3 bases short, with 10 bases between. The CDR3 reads CASSLAGSIGNTIYF. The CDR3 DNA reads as TGTGCCAGCAGCTTGGCCGGGAGCATTGGAAACACCATATATTTT.

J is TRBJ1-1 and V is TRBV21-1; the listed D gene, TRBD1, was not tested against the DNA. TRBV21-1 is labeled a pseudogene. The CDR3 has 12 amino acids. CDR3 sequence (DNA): TGTGCCAGCAGCAAGGCAGGGGGGGAAGCTTTCTTT. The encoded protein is CASSKAGGEAFF.

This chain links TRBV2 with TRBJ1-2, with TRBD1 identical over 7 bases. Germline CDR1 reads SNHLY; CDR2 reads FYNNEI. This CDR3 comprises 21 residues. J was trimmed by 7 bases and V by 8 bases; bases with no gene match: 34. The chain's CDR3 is CASQESAVFEGQHSQVCGYTF. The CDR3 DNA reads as TGTGCCAGCCAAGAGTCAGCAGTTTTTGAGGGACAGCATTCGCAAGTCTGTGGCTACACCTTC.

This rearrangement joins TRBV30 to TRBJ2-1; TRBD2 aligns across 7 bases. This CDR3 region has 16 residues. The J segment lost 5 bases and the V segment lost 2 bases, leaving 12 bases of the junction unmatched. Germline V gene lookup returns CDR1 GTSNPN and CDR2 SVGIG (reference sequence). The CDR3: CAWSYIGGTRHNEQFF. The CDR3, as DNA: TGTGCCTGGAGTTACATCGGGGGGACCAGACACAATGAGCAGTTCTTC.

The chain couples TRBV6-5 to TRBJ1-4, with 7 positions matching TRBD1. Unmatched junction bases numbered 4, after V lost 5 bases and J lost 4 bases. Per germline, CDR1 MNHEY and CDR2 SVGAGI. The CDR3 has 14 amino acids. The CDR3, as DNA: TGTGCCAGCAGTCGGGACAGCTTTAATGAAAAACTGTTTTTT. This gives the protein CASSRDSFNEKLFF.